The rows below give T cell receptor beta chains drawn from one sample of a study of molecular identifiers for immune sequencing clone quantification. TCRdb re-analysed the PCR reads in MiXCR, keeping a single row per CDR3 protein. The sample contains about 320,000 distinct CDR3 sequences, 24% of which appear only once. Sequencing was performed on naive CD8+ T cells from blood, with Jurkat cell RNA spiked in. The receptors derive from a human donor in good health. Some libraries in this study had Jurkat cell RNA spiked in. Both conserved end residues are part of each CDR3. D genes are given only for firm matches. Expanded clones get a size class; other rows say once, few or many, or leave the size out.

v_gene: TRBV5-4
j_gene: TRBJ1-2
abundance: many
d_gene: TRBD1
CDR3aa: CASSLGQDRVNGYTF
CDR3nt: TGTGCCAGCAGCTTGGGGCAGGACAGGGTAAATGGCTACACCTTC

v_gene: TRBV6-6
j_gene: TRBJ1-1
abundance: many
d_gene: NA
CDR3aa: CASSQPDYRAFF
CDR3nt: TGTGCCAGCAGCCAACCCGACTACCGGGCTTTCTTT

v_gene: TRBV7-2
j_gene: TRBJ2-7
abundance: many
d_gene: NA
CDR3aa: CASSFYRVTYEQYF
CDR3nt: TGTGCCAGCAGCTTCTACAGGGTTACCTACGAGCAGTACTTC

v_gene: TRBV12-3/TRBV12-4
j_gene: TRBJ2-1
abundance: few
d_gene: NA
CDR3aa: CASSPLTGGGEQFF
CDR3nt: TGTGCCAGCAGTCCGCTGACGGGGGGCGGTGAGCAGTTCTTC

v_gene: TRBV5-5
j_gene: TRBJ1-1
abundance: few
d_gene: NA
CDR3aa: CASSLERVTPESQPEAFF
CDR3nt: TGTGCCAGCAGCTTGGAAAGGGTCACCCCGGAGTCTCAACCTGAAGCTTTCTTT

v_gene: TRBV6-2/TRBV6-3
j_gene: TRBJ2-7
abundance: NA
d_gene: NA
CDR3aa: CASTSAGTYEQYF
CDR3nt: TGTGCCAGCACCTCGGCCGGAACCTACGAGCAGTACTTC

v_gene: TRBV7-9
j_gene: TRBJ2-2
abundance: NA
d_gene: TRBD1
CDR3aa: CASSSHRDSTGELFF
CDR3nt: TGTGCCAGCAGCTCTCACCGGGACAGCACCGGGGAGCTGTTTTTT

v_gene: TRBV12-3/TRBV12-4
j_gene: TRBJ2-3
abundance: many
d_gene: NA
CDR3aa: CASSLIGADTQYF
CDR3nt: TGTGCCAGCAGTTTAATTGGGGCAGATACGCAGTATTTT

v_gene: TRBV30
j_gene: TRBJ2-7
abundance: few
d_gene: NA
CDR3aa: CAWSVKDHLPTYEQYF
CDR3nt: TGTGCCTGGAGTGTAAAGGACCACTTACCCACCTACGAGCAGTACTTC

v_gene: TRBV4-1
j_gene: TRBJ1-3
abundance: NA
d_gene: TRBD1
CDR3aa: CASSQFPFPQQGAGNTIYF
CDR3nt: TGCGCCAGCAGCCAATTTCCGTTTCCCCAACAGGGGGCTGGAAACACCATATATTTT

v_gene: TRBV28
j_gene: TRBJ2-5
abundance: NA
d_gene: TRBD2
CDR3aa: CASSLPSVGLEEETQYF
CDR3nt: TGTGCCAGCAGTCTCCCGTCGGTGGGACTAGAAGAAGAGACCCAGTACTTC

v_gene: TRBV5-1
j_gene: TRBJ2-5
abundance: NA
d_gene: TRBD2
CDR3aa: CASRAPLAGEQETQYF
CDR3nt: TGCGCCAGCAGAGCCCCCTTGGCGGGGGAACAAGAGACCCAGTACTTC

v_gene: TRBV6-6
j_gene: TRBJ2-2
abundance: NA
d_gene: TRBD2
CDR3aa: CARSPPQRGPRAPGELFF
CDR3nt: TGTGCCCGCAGTCCACCTCAGCGGGGTCCCCGGGCGCCCGGGGAGTTGTTTTTT

v_gene: TRBV6-5
j_gene: TRBJ1-1
abundance: many
d_gene: NA
CDR3aa: CASSYSWGLEAFF
CDR3nt: TGTGCCAGCAGTTACTCTTGGGGGCTTGAAGCTTTCTTT

v_gene: TRBV29-1
j_gene: TRBJ1-2
abundance: many
d_gene: TRBD1
CDR3aa: CSVVGQGALGYTF
CDR3nt: TGCAGCGTTGTCGGTCAGGGGGCGCTTGGCTACACCTTC